Described below is a single TCR beta chain sequence and its context. The data were taken from a study of tumor-infiltrating lymphocytes in primary liver carcinoma. Co-extracted RNA and DNA came from about 20-30 mg of unsorted bulk tissue. Surgical resection was used to treat these primary liver carcinoma patients. TCR beta cDNA was reverse-transcribed from about 500 ng of total RNA. The reaction used a constant-region primer and ProtoScript II reverse transcriptase. The TCR beta library was amplified through three nested multiplex PCR rounds in a modified ARM-PCR procedure. From the multiplex PCR reads, TCRdb called clonotypes with MiXCR, one entry per CDR3 protein. The repertoire holds roughly 100,000 distinct CDR3 sequences, with around 80% as singletons. The receptor comes from a man aged 40-55 years with primary liver carcinoma and hepatitis B virus infection. The specimen was liver tumor tissue from sampling region 3. Indicated subset: tumor region T3, left-lateral pole.

Written as DNA, the CDR3 is TGTGCCAGTCAGTGCCTTTCTAATCAGCCCCAGCATTTT. Translating gives CASQCLSNQPQHF. The genes are TRBV6-1 and TRBJ1-5; D ambiguous. CDR1 is MNHNS, CDR2 SASEGT, per germline. The CDR3 has 13 residues. The V and J ends lost 9 bases and 4 bases respectively, with 13 bases between them.